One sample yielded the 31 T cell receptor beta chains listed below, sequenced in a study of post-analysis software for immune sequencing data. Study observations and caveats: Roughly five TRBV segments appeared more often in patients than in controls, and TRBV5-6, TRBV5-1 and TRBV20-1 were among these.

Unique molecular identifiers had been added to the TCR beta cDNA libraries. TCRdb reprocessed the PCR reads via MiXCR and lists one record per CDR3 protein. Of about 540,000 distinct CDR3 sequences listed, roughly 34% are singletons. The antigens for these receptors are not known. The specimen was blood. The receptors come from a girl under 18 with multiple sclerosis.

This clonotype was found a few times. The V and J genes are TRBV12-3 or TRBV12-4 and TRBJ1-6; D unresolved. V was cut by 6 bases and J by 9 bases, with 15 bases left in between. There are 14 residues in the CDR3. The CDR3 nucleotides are TGTGCCAGCAGCCCACGCCCGCCCAGTTCACCCCTCCACTTT. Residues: CASSPRPPSSPLHF.

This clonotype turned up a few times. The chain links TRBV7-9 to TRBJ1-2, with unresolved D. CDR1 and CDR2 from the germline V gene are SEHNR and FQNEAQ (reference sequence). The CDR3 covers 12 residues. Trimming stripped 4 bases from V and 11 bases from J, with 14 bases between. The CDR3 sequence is CASSSGPTDYTF. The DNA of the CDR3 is TGTGCCAGCAGCTCCGGACCCACAGATTACACCTTC. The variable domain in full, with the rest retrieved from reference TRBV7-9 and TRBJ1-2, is DTGVSQNPRHKITKRGQNVTFRCDPISEHNRLYWYRQTLGQGPEFLTYFQNEAQLEKSRLLSDRFSAERPKGSFSTLEIQRTEQGDSAMYLCASSSGPTDYTFGSGTRLTVV.

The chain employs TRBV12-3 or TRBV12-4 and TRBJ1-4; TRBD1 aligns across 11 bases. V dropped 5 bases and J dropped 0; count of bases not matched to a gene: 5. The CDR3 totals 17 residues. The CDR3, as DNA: TGTGCCAGCAGTACTTGGACAGGGGGCGCAACTAATGAAAAACTGTTTTTT. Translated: CASSTWTGGATNEKLFF.

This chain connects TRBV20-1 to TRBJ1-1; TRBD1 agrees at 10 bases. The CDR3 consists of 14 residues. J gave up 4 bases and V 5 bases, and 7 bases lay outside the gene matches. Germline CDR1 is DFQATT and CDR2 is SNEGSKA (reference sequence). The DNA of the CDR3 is TGCAGTGCTTACGGACAGGGGGAAATCACTGAAGCTTTCTTT. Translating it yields CSAYGQGEITEAFF.

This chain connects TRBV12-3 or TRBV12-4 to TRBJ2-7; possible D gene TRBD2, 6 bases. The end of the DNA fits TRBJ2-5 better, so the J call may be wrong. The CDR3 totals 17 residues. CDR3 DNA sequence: TGTGCCAGCAGTTTATCCCGGGGCGGGGCCAGTGTGGAGACCCAGTACTTC. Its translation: CASSLSRGGASVETQYF.

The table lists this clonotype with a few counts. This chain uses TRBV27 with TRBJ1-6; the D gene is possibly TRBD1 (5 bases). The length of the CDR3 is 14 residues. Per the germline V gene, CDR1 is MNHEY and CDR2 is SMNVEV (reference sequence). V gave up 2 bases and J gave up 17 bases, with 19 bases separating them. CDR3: CASSLTPGPSLFHF. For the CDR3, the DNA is TGTGCCAGCAGTTTAACCCCGGGACCGAGCCTATTCCACTTT.

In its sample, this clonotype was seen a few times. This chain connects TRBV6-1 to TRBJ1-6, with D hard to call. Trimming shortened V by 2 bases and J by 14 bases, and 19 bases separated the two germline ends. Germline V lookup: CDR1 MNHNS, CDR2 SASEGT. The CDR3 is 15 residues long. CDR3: CASSEHSPTLETLHF. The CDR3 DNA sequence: TGTGCCAGCAGTGAACACAGTCCAACTCTAGAAACCCTCCACTTT.

The CDR3 nucleotides are TGTGCCAGCTCACACCCCAGCGTGAGCACAGATACGCAGTATTTT. As protein: CASSHPSVSTDTQYF. The rearrangement links TRBV18 to TRBJ2-3; D gene uncertain. Germline CDR1 KGHSH, CDR2 LQKENI. V lost 4 bases, J lost 0 bases, and 11 bases lay in between. This CDR3 region has 15 residues.

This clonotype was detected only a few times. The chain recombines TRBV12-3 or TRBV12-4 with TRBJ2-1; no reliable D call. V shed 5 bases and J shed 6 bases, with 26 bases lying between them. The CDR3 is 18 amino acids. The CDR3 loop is CASSPPPAVWGYTNEQFF. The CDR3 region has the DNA TGTGCCAGCAGTCCTCCTCCGGCGGTTTGGGGATATACCAATGAGCAGTTCTTC.

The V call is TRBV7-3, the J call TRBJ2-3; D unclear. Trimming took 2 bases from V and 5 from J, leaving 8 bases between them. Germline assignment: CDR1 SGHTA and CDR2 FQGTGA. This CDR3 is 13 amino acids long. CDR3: CASSLSIRDTQYF. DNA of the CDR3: TGTGCCAGCAGCTTATCCATCCGAGATACGCAGTATTTT.

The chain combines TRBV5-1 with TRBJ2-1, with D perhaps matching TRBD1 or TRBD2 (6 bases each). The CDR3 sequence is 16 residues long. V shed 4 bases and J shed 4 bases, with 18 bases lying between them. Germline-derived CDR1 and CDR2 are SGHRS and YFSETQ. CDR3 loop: CASSPKGGTPYNEQFF. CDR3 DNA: TGCGCCAGCAGCCCCAAGGGCGGGACACCATACAATGAGCAGTTCTTC.

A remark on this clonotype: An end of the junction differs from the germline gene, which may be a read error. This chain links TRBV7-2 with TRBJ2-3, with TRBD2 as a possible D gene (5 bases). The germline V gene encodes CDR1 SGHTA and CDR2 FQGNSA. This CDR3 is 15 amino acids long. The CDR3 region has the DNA TGTGCCAGCAGCGTTATTAGCGCCAGCACGGATACGCAGTATTTT. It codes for CASSVISASTDTQYF.

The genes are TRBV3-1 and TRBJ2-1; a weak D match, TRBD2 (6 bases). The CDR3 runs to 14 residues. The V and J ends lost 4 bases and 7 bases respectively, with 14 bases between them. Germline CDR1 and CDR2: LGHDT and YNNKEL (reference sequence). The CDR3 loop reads CASSPGLDGNEQFF. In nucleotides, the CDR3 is TGTGCCAGCAGCCCGGGACTCGACGGGAATGAGCAGTTCTTC.

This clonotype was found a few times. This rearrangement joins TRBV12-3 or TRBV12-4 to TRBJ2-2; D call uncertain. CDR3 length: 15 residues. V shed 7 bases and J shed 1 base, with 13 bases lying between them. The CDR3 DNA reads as TGTGCCAGCAATGAAGGTGGTGGGAACACCGGGGAGCTGTTTTTT. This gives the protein CASNEGGGNTGELFF.

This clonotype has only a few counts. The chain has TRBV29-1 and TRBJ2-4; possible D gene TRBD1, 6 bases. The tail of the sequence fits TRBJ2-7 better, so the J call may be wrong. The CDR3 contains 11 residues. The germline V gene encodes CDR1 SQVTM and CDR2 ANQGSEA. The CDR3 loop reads CSVVGANEQYF. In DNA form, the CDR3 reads TGCAGCGTTGTGGGGGCGAACGAGCAGTACTTC.

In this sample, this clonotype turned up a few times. In DNA form, the CDR3 reads TGCGCCAGCAGCTTGGCCAGCGGCAATCGCCAAGAGACCCAGTACTTC. Its protein product is CASSLASGNRQETQYF. V gene TRBV5-1 combines with J gene TRBJ2-5; possibly TRBD2 for D (5 bases). The germline V gene encodes CDR1 SGHRS and CDR2 YFSETQ. The CDR3 has 16 amino acids. With 0 bases removed from V and 1 base from J, the gap between germline ends came to 13 bases.

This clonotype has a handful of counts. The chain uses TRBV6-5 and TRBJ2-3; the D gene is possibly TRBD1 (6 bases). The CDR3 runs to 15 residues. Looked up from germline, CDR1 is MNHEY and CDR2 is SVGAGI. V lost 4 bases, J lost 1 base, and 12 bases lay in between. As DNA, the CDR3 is TGTGCCAGCAGTTCCCGACAGGAACGCACAGATACGCAGTATTTT. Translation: CASSSRQERTDTQYF.

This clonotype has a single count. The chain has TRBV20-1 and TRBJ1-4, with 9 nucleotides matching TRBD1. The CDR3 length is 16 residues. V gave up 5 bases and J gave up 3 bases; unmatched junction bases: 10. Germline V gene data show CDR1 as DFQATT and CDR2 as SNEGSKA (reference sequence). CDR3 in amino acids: CSAGQGMRSANEKLFF. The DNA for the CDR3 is TGCAGTGCTGGACAGGGGATGAGGTCGGCTAATGAAAAACTGTTTTTT.

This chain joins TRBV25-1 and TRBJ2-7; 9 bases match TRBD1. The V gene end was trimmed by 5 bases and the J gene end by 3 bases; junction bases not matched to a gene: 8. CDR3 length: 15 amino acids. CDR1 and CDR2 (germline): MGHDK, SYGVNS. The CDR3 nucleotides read TGTGCCAGCAGTACCGGACAGGGGTCTAGCTACGAGCAGTACTTC. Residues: CASSTGQGSSYEQYF.

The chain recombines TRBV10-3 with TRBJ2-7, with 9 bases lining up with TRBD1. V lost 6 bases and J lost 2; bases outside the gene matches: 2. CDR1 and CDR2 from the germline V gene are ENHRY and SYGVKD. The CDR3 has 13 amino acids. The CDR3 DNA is TGTGCCATCAGGAGGACAGGGGCCTACGAGCAGTACTTC. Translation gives CAIRRTGAYEQYF.

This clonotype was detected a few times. The CDR3 DNA follows: TGTGCCAGCTCACCTAGAGAGGATGAAAAACTGTTTTTT. This gives the protein CASSPREDEKLFF. The chain combines TRBV18 with TRBJ1-4; no clear D. V was pared by 3 bases and J by 6 bases, with 8 bases between. The CDR3 spans 13 residues. Germline V gene data show CDR1 as KGHSH and CDR2 as LQKENI.

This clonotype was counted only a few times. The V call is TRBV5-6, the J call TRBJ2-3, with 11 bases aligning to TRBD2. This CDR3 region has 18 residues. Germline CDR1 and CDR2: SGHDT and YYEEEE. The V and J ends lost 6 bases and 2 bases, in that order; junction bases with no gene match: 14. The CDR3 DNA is TGTGCCAGCACCGAGAGGGCATCTAGCGGGGGGCTCACAGATACGCAGTATTTT. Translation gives CASTERASSGGLTDTQYF.

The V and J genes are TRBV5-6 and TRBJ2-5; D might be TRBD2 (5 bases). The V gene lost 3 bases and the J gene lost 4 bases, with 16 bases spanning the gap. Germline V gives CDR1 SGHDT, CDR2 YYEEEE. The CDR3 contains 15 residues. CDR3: CASSSRIGLLETQYF. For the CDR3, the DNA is TGTGCCAGCAGCTCACGGATTGGACTTTTAGAGACCCAGTACTTC. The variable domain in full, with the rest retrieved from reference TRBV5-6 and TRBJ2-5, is DAGVTQSPTHLIKTRGQQVTLRCSPKSGHDTVSWYQQALGQGPQFIFQYYEEEERQRGNFPDRFSGHQFPNYSSELNVNALLLGDSALYLCASSSRIGLLETQYFGPGTRLLVL.

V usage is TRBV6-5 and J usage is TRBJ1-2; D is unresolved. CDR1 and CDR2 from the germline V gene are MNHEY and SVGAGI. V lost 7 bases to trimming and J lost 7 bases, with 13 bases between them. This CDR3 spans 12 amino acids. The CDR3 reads CASTNEMGGYTF. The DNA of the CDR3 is TGTGCCAGCACCAATGAAATGGGTGGCTACACCTTC.

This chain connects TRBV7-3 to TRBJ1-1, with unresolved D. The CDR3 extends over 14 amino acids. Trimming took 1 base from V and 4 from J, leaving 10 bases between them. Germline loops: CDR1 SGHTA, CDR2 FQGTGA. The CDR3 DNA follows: TGTGCCAGCAGCTTAAAGGCCCTGGGCACTGAAGCTTTCTTT. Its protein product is CASSLKALGTEAFF.

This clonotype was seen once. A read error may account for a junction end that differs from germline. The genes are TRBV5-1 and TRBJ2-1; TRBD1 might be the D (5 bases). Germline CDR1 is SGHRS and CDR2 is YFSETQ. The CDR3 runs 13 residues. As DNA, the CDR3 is TGCGCCAGCAGCTTGGGGGGCCCCGATGAGCAGGTCTTC. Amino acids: CASSLGGPDEQVF. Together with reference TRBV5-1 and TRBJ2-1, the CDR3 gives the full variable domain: KAGVTQTPRYLIKTRGQQVTLSCSPISGHRSVSWYQQTPGQGLQFLFEYFSETQRNKGNFPGRFSGRQFSNSRSEMNVSTLELGDSALYLCASSLGGPDEQVFGPGTRLTVL.

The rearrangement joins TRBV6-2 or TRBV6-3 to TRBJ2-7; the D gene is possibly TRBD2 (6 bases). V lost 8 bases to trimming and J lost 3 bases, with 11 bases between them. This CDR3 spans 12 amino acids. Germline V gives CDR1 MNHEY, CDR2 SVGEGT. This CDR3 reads CASEKEGYEQYF. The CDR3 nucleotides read TGTGCCAGCGAGAAGGAGGGCTACGAGCAGTACTTC.

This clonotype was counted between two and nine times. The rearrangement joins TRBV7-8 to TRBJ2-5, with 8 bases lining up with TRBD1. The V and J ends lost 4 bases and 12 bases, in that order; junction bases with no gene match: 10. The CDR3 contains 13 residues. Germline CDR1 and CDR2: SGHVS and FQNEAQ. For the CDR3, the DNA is TGTGCCAGCAGCTATCGGACAGGGTCGAGGGAGTACTTC. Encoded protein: CASSYRTGSREYF.

The CDR3 DNA reads as TGTGCCAGCAGCCAAGAACCAGGGCCTCAAGAGACCCAGTACTTC. Protein product: CASSQEPGPQETQYF. The rearrangement joins TRBV3-1 to TRBJ2-5; D might be TRBD1 (5 bases). Trimming removed 0 bases at V and 2 bases at J, with 10 bases between. Germline V lookup: CDR1 LGHDT, CDR2 YNNKEL (reference sequence). The CDR3 length is 15 residues.

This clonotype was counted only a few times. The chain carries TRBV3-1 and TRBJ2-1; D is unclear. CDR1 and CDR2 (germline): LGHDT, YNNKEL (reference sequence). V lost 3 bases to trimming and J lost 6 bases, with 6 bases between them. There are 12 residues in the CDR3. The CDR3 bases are TGTGCCAGCAGCCATTGGGGCAATGAGCAGTTCTTC. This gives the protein CASSHWGNEQFF.

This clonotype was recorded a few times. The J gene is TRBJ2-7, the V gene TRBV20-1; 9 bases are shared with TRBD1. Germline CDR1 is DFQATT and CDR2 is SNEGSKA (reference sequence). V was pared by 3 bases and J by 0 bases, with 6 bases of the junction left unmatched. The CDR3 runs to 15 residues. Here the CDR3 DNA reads TGCAGTGCTAGTACGAGACAGGGGGTCTCCTACGAGCAGTACTTC. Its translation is CSASTRQGVSYEQYF.